The present T cell receptor beta chain was sequenced within a study of shared clonotypes between healthy human individuals. A CD45RA+ naive subset and a CD45RA-negative memory subset were split from CD4+ cells. Trimming cost V 1 base and J 5 bases; bases outside gene matches: 9. Germline V CDR1 and CDR2: LGHNA, YSLEER. The CDR3 length is 17 residues. TCRdb keeps only in-frame clones here, not all; method: immunoSEQ multiplex PCR. The table includes 2 million to 2.5 million clones, approximately 96% detected once. Sequencing was done on a sample of naive CD4+ T cells sorted from blood. Subset given: CD45RA+ positively selected. The clonotype was recovered from a man aged 18 to 35 in good health. The chain links TRBV4-3 to TRBJ2-5; 11 bases agree with TRBD2. The chain's CDR3 is CASSQAAFSGRGETQYF. The CDR3 DNA follows: TGCGCCAGCAGCCAAGCTGCCTTTAGCGGGAGGGGGGAGACCCAGTACTTC.